This passage covers 24 T cell receptor beta chains from one sample sequenced in a study of read filtering for tumor transcriptome and immune sequencing. This library used approximately 390 ng RNA and molecular barcoded adaptors spanning alpha/delta and beta/gamma chains. TCRdb re-called the reads with MiXCR, one entry per CDR3 protein. The sample records 5,000 to 6,500 distinct CDR3 sequences, 23% being singletons. Sequenced: a population of CD138-negative cells sorted from bone marrow. These receptors all come from a donor over 35 with multiple myeloma.

This clonotype was seen ten or more times. The chain uses TRBV7-2 and TRBJ1-1, with D uncertain. The germline CDR1 and CDR2 sequences are SGHTA and FQGNSA. V gave up 2 bases and J gave up 3 bases, with 25 bases separating them. This CDR3 has 19 amino acids. The CDR3 sequence is CASSLKFKVRLRADTEAFF. The CDR3 bases are TGTGCCAGCAGCTTAAAGTTTAAGGTGAGGCTGCGGGCGGACACTGAAGCTTTCTTT.

This clonotype was seen repeatedly, ten times or more. The V and J genes are TRBV6-1 and TRBJ2-7, with D tentatively TRBD1 (6 bases). Germline CDR1 and CDR2: MNHNS and SASEGT. V was pared by 0 bases and J by 2 bases, with 11 bases between. CDR3 length: 15 amino acids. This CDR3 reads CASSEALTGAYEQYF. The CDR3 DNA reads TGTGCCAGCAGTGAAGCATTGACAGGAGCCTACGAGCAGTACTTC.

J is TRBJ2-2 and V is TRBV5-4; a possible D gene is TRBD1 (5 bases). V was pared by 2 bases and J by 7 bases, with 9 bases between. The CDR3 totals 13 residues. Germline V gene data show CDR1 as SGHNT and CDR2 as YYREEE (reference sequence). In DNA form, the CDR3 reads TGTGCCAGCAGCTTCGACAGTATCGGGGAGCTGTTTTTT. It encodes CASSFDSIGELFF.

At least ten counts were recorded for this clonotype. The chain combines TRBV20-1 with TRBJ2-1; the D gene is possibly TRBD2 (5 bases). Trimming took off 2 bases at V and 4 bases at J, with 12 bases between the two ends. The CDR3 is 14 amino acids. Germline CDR1 reads DFQATT; CDR2 reads SNEGSKA (reference sequence). CDR3 sequence reads: CSARTTTGYNEQFF. Here the CDR3 DNA reads TGCAGTGCTAGAACGACTACCGGTTACAATGAGCAGTTCTTC.

A note on this clonotype: A much larger clone is a single base away; this may be a read error. As the CDR3 is not closed by the conserved phenylalanine or tryptophan, this likely results from a read error. The chain has TRBV7-9 and TRBJ1-4; D not resolved. The germline gives CDR1 SEHNR, CDR2 FQNEAQ (reference sequence). The CDR3 totals 17 residues. The CDR3 coding sequence is TGTGCCAGCAGCTTAGATTTGGGATTCGAGACTAATGATAAACTGTTTCTT. Residues: CASSLDLGFETNDKLFL.

This clonotype has a single count. V and J are TRBV5-6 and TRBJ2-1; no firm D call. Germline V lookup: CDR1 SGHDT, CDR2 YYEEEE. V was cut by 6 bases and J by 8 bases, with 12 bases left in between. The length of the CDR3 is 12 residues. The CDR3 DNA follows: TGTGCCAGCACCGATCCCTTGGATGAGCAGTTCTTC. This translates into CASTDPLDEQFF.

At least ten counts were recorded for this clonotype. The chain recombines TRBV13 with TRBJ1-2; a possible D gene is TRBD1 (6 bases). Germline CDR1 is PRHDT and CDR2 is FYEKMQ (reference sequence). Trimming cost V 0 bases and J 6 bases, with 8 bases left between them. The CDR3 sequence is 13 residues long. CDR3 region: CASSLGQGDGYTF. CDR3 nucleotides: TGTGCCAGCAGCTTAGGACAGGGTGATGGCTACACCTTC.

About this clonotype: One junction end does not reproduce the germline sequence, and a read error may be involved. The V and J genes are TRBV6-2 or TRBV6-3 and TRBJ1-5; no reliable D call. Germline-derived CDR1 and CDR2 are MNHEY and SVGEGT. CDR3 length: 15 residues. In DNA form, the CDR3 reads TGTGCCGGCAGTTTATCCGGGGATGGGAATCGGCCCCAGCATTTT. It encodes CAGSLSGDGNRPQHF.

This clonotype rates as large. V gene TRBV14 combines with J gene TRBJ1-1; D is uncertain. V lost 1 base and J 6 bases, leaving 18 bases between the germline ends. Germline V gene lookup returns CDR1 SGHDN and CDR2 FVKESK. This CDR3 spans 16 amino acids. CDR3 in DNA: TGTGCCAGCAGCCAAGCCCCCTTAAGTCGGACCCCTGAAGCTTTCTTT. It is translated as CASSQAPLSRTPEAFF.

This clonotype was recorded many times. The gene calls are TRBV7-6 and TRBJ2-1; D is unclear. Germline CDR1 is SGHVS and CDR2 is FNYEAQ. This CDR3 has 13 amino acids. Trimming cost V 5 bases and J 5 bases, with 10 bases left between them. The chain's CDR3 is CASSLSGDNEQFF. The DNA for the CDR3 is TGTGCCAGCAGCCTCTCTGGGGACAATGAGCAGTTCTTC.

With respect to this clonotype: This likely stems from a read error, as it lies one base from a far larger clone. The chain has TRBV11-2 and TRBJ2-7; 7 nucleotides align to TRBD2. The J segment lost 5 bases and the V segment lost 5 bases, leaving 15 bases of the junction unmatched. Germline V CDR1 and CDR2: SGHAT, FQNNGV. The CDR3 spans 16 residues. The CDR3 DNA reads as TGTGCCAGCAGCCCCCGGGTGACTAGCAATTTCGACGAGCAGTACTTC. Translating it yields CASSPRVTSNFDEQYF.

This clonotype has at least ten counts. Its ends do not fully match the called genes, so a read error is possible. This chain links TRBV12-3 or TRBV12-4 with TRBJ1-1, with unresolved D. The CDR3 extends over 8 amino acids. CDR3 DNA sequence: TGTGCCAGCAGCCCATTCGAGTTT. It specifies CASSPFEF.

This clonotype was seen ten or more times. The J gene is TRBJ1-1, the V gene TRBV7-2, with 11 bases identical to TRBD1. CDR1 is SGHTA and CDR2 is FQGNSA in the germline V gene. With 5 bases clipped from V and 1 base from J, the junction kept 0 bases outside the gene matches. CDR3 length: 14 amino acids. CDR3 coding DNA: TGTGCCAGCAGCGGACAGGGGGCGAACACTGAAGCTTTCTTT. The encoded protein is CASSGQGANTEAFF.

In its sample, this clonotype was seen many times. The V call is TRBV12-3 or TRBV12-4, the J call TRBJ1-6; TRBD1 aligns across 9 bases. The trim removed 3 bases at V and 6 bases at J, leaving 6 bases unmatched. The CDR3 is 16 amino acids. CDR3: CASSFPGTGPNSPLHF. The CDR3 DNA sequence: TGTGCCAGCAGTTTCCCTGGGACAGGGCCTAATTCACCCCTCCACTTT.

This clonotype was seen a few times. Given a far larger clone just one base away, this is likely a sequencing read error. Because the CDR3 is missing its conserved closing phenylalanine or tryptophan, this is likely a read error. The chain has TRBV6-1 and TRBJ2-1; 13 bases line up with TRBD2. Losses at the gene ends were 4 bases for V and 10 bases for J; bases not matched to a gene: 7. Germline CDR1 and CDR2: MNHNS and SASEGT. The CDR3 consists of 15 residues. The CDR3 spells CASSVPGLAGMEQFS. The DNA for the CDR3 is TGTGCCAGCAGTGTACCGGGACTAGCGGGAATGGAGCAGTTCTCC.

This clonotype was found many times. The V and J genes are TRBV29-1 and TRBJ1-1, with D unresolved. V was cut by 6 bases and J by 4 bases, with 6 bases left in between. CDR3 length: 10 residues. Looked up from germline, CDR1 is SQVTM and CDR2 is ANQGSEA. The CDR3 coding sequence is TGCAGCGTACCGGGCACTGAAGCTTTCTTT. Its translation is CSVPGTEAFF.

This clonotype rates as medium-sized. The V call is TRBV7-9, the J call TRBJ2-1; unclear D gene. There are 13 residues in the CDR3. V lost 5 bases, J lost 8 bases, and 13 bases lay in between. The V gene's germline CDR1 is SEHNR and CDR2 FQNEAQ (reference sequence). CDR3 amino acids: CASSPRQYDEQFF. In nucleotides, the CDR3 is TGTGCCAGCAGCCCAAGGCAGTACGATGAGCAGTTCTTC.

This clonotype has at least ten counts. The gene calls are TRBV6-5 and TRBJ2-1; TRBD2 matches 8 bases. In germline, CDR1 is MNHEY, CDR2 SVGAGI. The trim removed 6 bases at V and 5 bases at J, leaving 9 bases unmatched. The CDR3 runs to 15 residues. The DNA for the CDR3 is TGTGCCAGCAGCCCTCCGGGGGGGCGAAACAATGAGCAGTTCTTC. It translates to CASSPPGGRNNEQFF.

In this sample, this clonotype turned up many times. The rearrangement uses TRBV7-3 and TRBJ1-1; D may be TRBD1 (5 bases). V was pared by 8 bases and J by 0 bases, with 16 bases between. Germline CDR1 is SGHTA and CDR2 is FQGTGA. The CDR3 covers 15 residues. This CDR3 is CASSKGGGMNTEAFF. CDR3 DNA sequence: TGTGCCAGCTCAAAGGGCGGGGGGATGAACACTGAAGCTTTCTTT. Full variable domain (outside the CDR3, taken from reference TRBV7-3 and TRBJ1-1): GAGVSQTPSNKVTEKGKYVELRCDPISGHTALYWYRQSLGQGPEFLIYFQGTGAADDSGLPNDRFFAVRPEGSVSTLKIQRTERGDSAVYLCASSKGGGMNTEAFFGQGTRLTVV.

Relative to its sample, this clonotype is medium-sized (0.01 to 0.1%). The genes are TRBV12-3 or TRBV12-4 and TRBJ1-2; the D is unclear. The CDR3 is 12 residues long. Trimming stripped 10 bases from V and 0 bases from J, with 9 bases between. CDR3 nucleotide sequence: TGTGCCACGACGGTCGCTAACTATGGCTACACCTTC. This gives the protein CATTVANYGYTF.

For this clonotype: At one end the junction does not follow the germline gene, possibly because of a read error. The chain recombines TRBV4-2 with TRBJ1-5; D remains ambiguous. Germline assignment: CDR1 LGHNA and CDR2 YNFKEQ. The CDR3 extends over 14 amino acids. The CDR3 DNA is TGTGCCAGCTGTACGGGCGGCGGCAATCAGTCCCAGCATTTT. Protein sequence: CASCTGGGNQSQHF.

This clonotype is medium-sized by share. In DNA form, the CDR3 reads TGTGCCAGCAGCCCATACCGGGGCCGTGAAGCTTTCTTT. Amino acid sequence: CASSPYRGREAFF. The chain recombines TRBV3-1 with TRBJ1-1; perhaps TRBD1 as D (5 bases). The CDR3 runs to 13 residues. CDR1 is LGHDT, CDR2 YNNKEL, per germline (reference sequence). Trimming took 4 bases from V and 7 from J, leaving 13 bases between them.

Concerning this clonotype: A much bigger clone sits one base away, suggesting this may be a read error. This rearrangement joins TRBV7-9 to TRBJ1-2; D is unresolved. V was pared by 5 bases and J by 3 bases, with 7 bases between. This CDR3 is 12 amino acids long. Germline CDR1 SEHNR, CDR2 FQNEAQ (reference sequence). The CDR3 coding sequence is TGTGCCAGCAGCCCCGAATACTATGGCTACACCTTC. Translating gives CASSPEYYGYTF.

This clonotype was observed many times. The chain uses TRBV7-9 and TRBJ2-2, with D perhaps matching TRBD1 (6 bases). CDR3 length: 15 residues. The germline gives CDR1 SEHNR, CDR2 FQNEAQ (reference sequence). With 4 bases removed from V and 5 bases from J, the gap between germline ends came to 14 bases. This CDR3 is CASSSPLQGTGELFF. CDR3 DNA sequence: TGTGCCAGCAGCTCACCTTTACAGGGAACCGGGGAGCTGTTTTTT.